This TCR beta chain was identified in a study of Graves' ophthalmopathy and Graves' hyperthyroidism. Overall study: Peripheral blood (taken before any treatment) was collected at initial diagnosis.

In this sample, this clonotype turned up many times. Its matching antigen is unknown. Symptoms, serum thyroxine and TRAb, thyroid ultrasound, and orbital computed tomography formed the diagnostic basis. PBMCs were obtained from approximately 10 ml of fresh peripheral blood. The CDR3 contains 13 residues. Trimming shortened V by 1 base and J by 10 bases, and 16 bases separated the two germline ends. CDR1 is GTSNPN, CDR2 SVGIG, per germline (reference sequence). RNA transcripts yielded amplified TCR beta CDR3 regions. HTBI primers were employed in first-round RT-PCR, then a second-round multiplex PCR followed. Via MiXCR, TCRdb re-called the multiplex PCR reads, giving one row per CDR3 protein. The sample has 350,000 to 450,000 distinct CDR3 sequences; roughly 20% are singletons. Study observations and caveats: With a specificity of roughly 72% and a sensitivity of about 71%, the model predicted ophthalmopathy progression.

The chain uses TRBV30 and TRBJ1-1; tentatively, D is TRBD1 (6 bases). This receptor was taken from a woman under 30 with stable Graves' hyperthyroidism. Input material: peripheral blood. CDR3 in amino acids: CAWSGTPQGRAFF. The CDR3 DNA reads as TGTGCCTGGAGTGGGACTCCCCAGGGGCGAGCTTTCTTT.